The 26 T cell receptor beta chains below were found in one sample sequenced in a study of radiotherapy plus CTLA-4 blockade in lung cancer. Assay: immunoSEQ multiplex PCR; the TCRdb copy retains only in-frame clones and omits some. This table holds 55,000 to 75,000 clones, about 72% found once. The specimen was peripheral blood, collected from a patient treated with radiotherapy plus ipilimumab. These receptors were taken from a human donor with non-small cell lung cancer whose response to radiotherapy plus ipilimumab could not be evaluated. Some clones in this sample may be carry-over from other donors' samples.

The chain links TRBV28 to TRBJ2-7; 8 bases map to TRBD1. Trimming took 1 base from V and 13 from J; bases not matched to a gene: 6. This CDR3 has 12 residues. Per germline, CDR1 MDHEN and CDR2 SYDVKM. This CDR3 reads CASSLFRGHIYF. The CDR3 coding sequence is TGTGCCAGCAGTTTATTCAGGGGGCATATATACTTC.

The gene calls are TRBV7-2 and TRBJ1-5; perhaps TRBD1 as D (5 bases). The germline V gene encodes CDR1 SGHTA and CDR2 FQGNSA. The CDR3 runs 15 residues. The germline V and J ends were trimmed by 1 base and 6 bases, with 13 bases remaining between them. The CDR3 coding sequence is TGTGCCAGCAGCTTAGTACGGGGGGATTTTCAGCCCCAGCATTTT. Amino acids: CASSLVRGDFQPQHF.

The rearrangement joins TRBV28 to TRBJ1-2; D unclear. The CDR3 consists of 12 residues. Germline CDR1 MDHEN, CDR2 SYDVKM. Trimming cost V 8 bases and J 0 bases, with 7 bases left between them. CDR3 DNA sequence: TGTGCCAGCGGCCGCACTAACTATGGCTACACCTTC. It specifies CASGRTNYGYTF.

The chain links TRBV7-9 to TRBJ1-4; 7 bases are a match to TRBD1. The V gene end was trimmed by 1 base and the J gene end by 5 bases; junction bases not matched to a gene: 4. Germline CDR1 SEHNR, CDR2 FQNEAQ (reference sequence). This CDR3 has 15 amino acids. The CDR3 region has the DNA TGTGCCAGCAGCTTAGTGACAGGGCCAAATGAAAAACTGTTTTTT. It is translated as CASSLVTGPNEKLFF.

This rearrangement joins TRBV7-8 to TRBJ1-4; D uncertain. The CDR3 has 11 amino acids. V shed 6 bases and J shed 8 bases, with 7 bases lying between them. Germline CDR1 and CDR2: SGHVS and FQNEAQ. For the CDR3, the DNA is TGTGCCAGCAGGGGAGGAGAAAAACTGTTTTTT. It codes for CASRGGEKLFF. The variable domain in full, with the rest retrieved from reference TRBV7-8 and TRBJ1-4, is GAGVSQSPRYKVAKRGQDVALRCDPISGHVSLFWYQQALGQGPEFLTYFQNEAQLDKSGLPSDRFFAERPEGSVSTLKIQRTQQEDSAVYLCASRGGEKLFFGSGTQLSVL.

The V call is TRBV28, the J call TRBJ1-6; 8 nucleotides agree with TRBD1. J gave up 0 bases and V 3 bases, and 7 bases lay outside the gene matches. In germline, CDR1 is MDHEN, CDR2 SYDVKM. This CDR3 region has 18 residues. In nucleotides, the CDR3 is TGTGCCAGCAGTTTGACAGGGGCGACGAGCTCCTATAATTCACCCCTCCACTTT. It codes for CASSLTGATSSYNSPLHF.

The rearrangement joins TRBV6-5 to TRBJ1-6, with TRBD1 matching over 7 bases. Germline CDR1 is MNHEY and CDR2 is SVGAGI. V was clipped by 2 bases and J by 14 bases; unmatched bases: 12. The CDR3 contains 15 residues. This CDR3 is CASSYTGTARESLHF. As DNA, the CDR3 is TGTGCCAGCAGTTACACCGGGACAGCGAGGGAGTCCCTCCACTTT.

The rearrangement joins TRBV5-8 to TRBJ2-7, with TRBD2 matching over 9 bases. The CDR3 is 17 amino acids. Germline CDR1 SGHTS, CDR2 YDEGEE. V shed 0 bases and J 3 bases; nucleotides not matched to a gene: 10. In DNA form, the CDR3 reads TGTGCCAGCAGCTTGGTACGATCTAGCGGGGAGCACTACGAGCAGTACTTC. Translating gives CASSLVRSSGEHYEQYF.

CDR3 region: CASSRGEWFAGELFF. CDR3 DNA: TGTGCCAGCTCCCGGGGGGAGTGGTTCGCCGGGGAGCTGTTTTTT. The V call is TRBV9, the J call TRBJ2-2; 7 bases map to TRBD2. The CDR3 has 15 amino acids. Losses at the gene ends were 7 bases for V and 6 bases for J; bases not matched to a gene: 12. Looked up from germline, CDR1 is SGDLS and CDR2 is YYNGEE.

CDR3 DNA: TGTGCCAGCAGCTCAGTCGGCGGGGCACTTTTCTTC. Its protein is CASSSVGGALFF. This rearrangement joins TRBV2 to TRBJ2-1, with a possible D match to TRBD2 (6 bases). The CDR3 is 12 residues long. Germline values: CDR1 SNHLY, CDR2 FYNNEI. The germline V and J ends were trimmed by 6 bases and 16 bases, with 19 bases remaining between them.

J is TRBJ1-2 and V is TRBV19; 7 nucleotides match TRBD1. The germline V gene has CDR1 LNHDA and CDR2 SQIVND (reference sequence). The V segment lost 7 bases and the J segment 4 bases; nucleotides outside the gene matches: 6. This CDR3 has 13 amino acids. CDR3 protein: CASIHQGGYGYTF. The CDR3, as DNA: TGTGCCAGTATTCATCAGGGGGGCTATGGCTACACCTTC.

This CDR3 is CASRWPNTEAFF. CDR3 DNA: TGTGCCAGCAGGTGGCCGAACACTGAAGCTTTCTTT. The gene calls are TRBV6-6 and TRBJ1-1, with D unresolved. The V gene's germline CDR1 is MNHNY and CDR2 SVGAGI (reference sequence). The V end was cut by 6 bases, the J end by 1 base, with 6 bases between. This CDR3 contains 12 residues.

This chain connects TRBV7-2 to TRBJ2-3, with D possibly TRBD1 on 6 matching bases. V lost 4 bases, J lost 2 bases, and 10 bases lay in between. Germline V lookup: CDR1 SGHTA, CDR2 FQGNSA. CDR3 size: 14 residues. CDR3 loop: CASSYDRNTDTQYF. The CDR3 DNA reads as TGTGCCAGCAGCTATGACAGGAACACAGATACGCAGTATTTT.

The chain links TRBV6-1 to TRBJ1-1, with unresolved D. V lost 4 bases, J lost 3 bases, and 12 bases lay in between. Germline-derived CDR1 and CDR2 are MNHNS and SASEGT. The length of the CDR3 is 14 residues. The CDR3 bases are TGTGCCAGCAGTGGTTCAAGCTTTTACACTGAAGCTTTCTTT. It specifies CASSGSSFYTEAFF.

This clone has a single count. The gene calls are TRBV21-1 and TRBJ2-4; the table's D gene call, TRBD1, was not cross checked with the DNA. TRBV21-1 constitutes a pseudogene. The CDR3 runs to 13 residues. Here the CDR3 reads CASSQGAGNIQYF. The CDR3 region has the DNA TGTGCCAGCAGCCAGGGGGCGGGAAACATTCAGTACTTC.

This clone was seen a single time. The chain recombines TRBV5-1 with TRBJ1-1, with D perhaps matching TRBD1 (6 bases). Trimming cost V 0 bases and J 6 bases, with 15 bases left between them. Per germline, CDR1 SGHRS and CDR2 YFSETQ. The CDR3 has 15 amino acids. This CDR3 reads CASSLGQARLAEAFF. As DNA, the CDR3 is TGCGCCAGCAGCTTGGGACAGGCCCGTTTAGCTGAAGCTTTCTTT.

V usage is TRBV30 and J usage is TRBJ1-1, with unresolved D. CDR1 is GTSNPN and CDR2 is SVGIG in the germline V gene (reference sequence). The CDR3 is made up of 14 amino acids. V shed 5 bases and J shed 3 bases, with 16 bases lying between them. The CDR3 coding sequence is TGTGCCTGGGGGAGGGTAGCCCGGGACACTGAAGCTTTCTTT. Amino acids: CAWGRVARDTEAFF.

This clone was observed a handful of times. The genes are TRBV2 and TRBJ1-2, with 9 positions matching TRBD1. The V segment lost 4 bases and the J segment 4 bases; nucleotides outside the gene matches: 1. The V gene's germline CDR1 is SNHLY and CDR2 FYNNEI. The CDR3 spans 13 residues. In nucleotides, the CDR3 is TGTGCCAGCAGTGGGGACAGGGTCTATGGCTACACCTTC. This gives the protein CASSGDRVYGYTF.

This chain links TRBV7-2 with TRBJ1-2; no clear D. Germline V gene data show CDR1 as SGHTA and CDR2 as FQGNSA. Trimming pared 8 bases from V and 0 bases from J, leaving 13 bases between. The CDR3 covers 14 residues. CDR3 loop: CASSSPGANYGYTF. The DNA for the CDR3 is TGTGCCAGCTCCTCCCCCGGGGCTAACTATGGCTACACCTTC.

CDR3 bases: TGTGCCAGCAGTTCCCGCGCAAAGGGGCTGGGAGAGCAGTACTTC. It is translated as CASSSRAKGLGEQYF. The rearrangement uses TRBV28 and TRBJ2-7, with D possibly matching TRBD1 (5 bases). V shed 4 bases and J shed 7 bases, with 20 bases lying between them. In germline, CDR1 is MDHEN, CDR2 SYDVKM. This CDR3 region has 15 residues.

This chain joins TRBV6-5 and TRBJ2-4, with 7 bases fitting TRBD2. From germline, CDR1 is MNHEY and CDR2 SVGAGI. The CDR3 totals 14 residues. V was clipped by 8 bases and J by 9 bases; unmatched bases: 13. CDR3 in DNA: TGTGCCAGCGGAACTACCGGACTAGGTGGCATTCAGTACTTC. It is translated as CASGTTGLGGIQYF.

The CDR3 DNA reads TGTGCCAGCAGCTTCCGGGACAGGACCACCGGGGAGCTGTTTTTT. Protein: CASSFRDRTTGELFF. The chain couples TRBV7-9 to TRBJ2-2; 8 bases match TRBD1. V lost 3 bases, J lost 4 bases, and 4 bases stayed unmatched. This CDR3 is built from 15 residues. Looked up from germline, CDR1 is SEHNR and CDR2 is FQNEAQ (reference sequence).

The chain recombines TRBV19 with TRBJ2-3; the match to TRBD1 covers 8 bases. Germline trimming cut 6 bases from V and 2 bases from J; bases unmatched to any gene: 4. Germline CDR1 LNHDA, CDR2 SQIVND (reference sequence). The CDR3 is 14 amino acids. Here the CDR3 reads CASSPGGFTDTQYF. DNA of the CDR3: TGTGCCAGTAGCCCAGGGGGCTTCACAGATACGCAGTATTTT. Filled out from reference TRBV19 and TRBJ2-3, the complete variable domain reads DGGITQSPKYLFRKEGQNVTLSCEQNLNHDAMYWYRQDPGQGLRLIYYSQIVNDFQKGDIAEGYSVSREKKESFPLTVTSAQKNPTAFYLCASSPGGFTDTQYFGPGTRLTVL.

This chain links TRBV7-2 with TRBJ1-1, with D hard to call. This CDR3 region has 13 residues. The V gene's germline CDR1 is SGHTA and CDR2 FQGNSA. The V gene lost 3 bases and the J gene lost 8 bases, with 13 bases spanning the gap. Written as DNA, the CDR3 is TGTGCCAGCAGCTTCAGCGGGCGGGCGGAAGCTTTCTTT. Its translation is CASSFSGRAEAFF.

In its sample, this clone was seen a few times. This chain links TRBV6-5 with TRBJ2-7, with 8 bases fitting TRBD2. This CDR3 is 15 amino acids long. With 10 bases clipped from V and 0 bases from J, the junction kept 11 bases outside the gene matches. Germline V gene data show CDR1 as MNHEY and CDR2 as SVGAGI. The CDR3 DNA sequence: TGTGCCATTTCCCCCGGGGGGGGACCCTCCTACGAGCAGTACTTC. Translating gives CAISPGGGPSYEQYF.

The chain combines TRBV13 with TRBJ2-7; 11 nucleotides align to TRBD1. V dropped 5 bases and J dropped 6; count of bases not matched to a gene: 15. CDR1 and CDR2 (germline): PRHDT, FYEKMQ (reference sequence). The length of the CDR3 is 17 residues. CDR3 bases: TGTGCCAGCAGCCCAGAGGGTGAGGGACAGGGGGTCTGCGAGCAGTACTTC. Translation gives CASSPEGEGQGVCEQYF.